These T cell receptor beta chains were read from a single sample in a study of cytomegalovirus exposure and HLA in healthy donors. The assay was immunoSEQ multiplex PCR, and TCRdb's table has in-frame clones only and misses some. The sample yields about 190,000 clones, around 81% seen once. Sequenced input: PBMCs. Receptors originate from a woman aged 18-29 years in good health and CMV-seropositive. Both conserved end residues are part of each CDR3. D genes are given only for firm matches. Part of the rows lack a size; the others show once, few, many or a class for expanded clones.

D: TRBD2; V: TRBV9; size: .; J: TRBJ2-5; DNA: TGTGCCAGCAGCGTAGGGCGGTTGGGAGGGGAGACCCAGTACTTC; CDR3: CASSVGRLGGETQYF
D: .; V: TRBV5-4; size: .; J: TRBJ2-3; DNA: TGTGCCAGCAGCTTGGCAGGGCCCGAGGATACGCAGTATTTT; CDR3: CASSLAGPEDTQYF
D: TRBD2; V: TRBV4-2; size: .; J: TRBJ2-1; DNA: TGTGCCAGCAGCCAAGGCGGGGGGGCTGAGGCCTACAATGAGCAGTTCTTC; CDR3: CASSQGGGAEAYNEQFF
D: .; V: TRBV7-9; size: .; J: TRBJ2-1; DNA: TGTGCCAGCAGCTCGACTCTCAGCTCCTACAATGAGCAGTTCTTC; CDR3: CASSSTLSSYNEQFF
D: TRBD2; V: TRBV9; size: few; J: TRBJ2-2; DNA: TGTGCCAGCAGCGTAGAGCTAGCGGGGGCCCCGGGCGGGGAGCTGTTTTTT; CDR3: CASSVELAGAPGGELFF
D: .; V: TRBV7-2; size: .; J: TRBJ2-1; DNA: TGTGCCAGCAGCTGGACTCTCTACAATGAGCAGTTCTTC; CDR3: CASSWTLYNEQFF
D: .; V: TRBV7-9; size: .; J: TRBJ1-1; DNA: TGTGCCAGCAGCTTAGGGGCCAGTTTGAACACTGAAGCTTTCTTT; CDR3: CASSLGASLNTEAFF
D: TRBD2; V: TRBV4-3; size: .; J: TRBJ2-1; DNA: TGCGCCAGCAGCCCTGTAGCGGGGCCGTACAATGAGCAGTTCTTC; CDR3: CASSPVAGPYNEQFF
D: .; V: TRBV9; size: .; J: TRBJ1-1; DNA: TGTGCCAGCAGCGTAGAAGCAGGGTGGGGAAGGACTGAAGCTTTCTTT; CDR3: CASSVEAGWGRTEAFF
D: TRBD2; V: TRBV7-7; size: .; J: TRBJ2-1; DNA: TGTGCCAGCAGCTTAGAGAGGCTAGCGGGGCTCTATGAGCAGTTCTTC; CDR3: CASSLERLAGLYEQFF
D: .; V: TRBV23-1; size: few; J: TRBJ2-4; DNA: TGCGCCAGCAGTCCACCCGGGGTGGACCTCTCCCCCAGGGCCAAAAACATTCAGTACTTC; CDR3: CASSPPGVDLSPRAKNIQYF
D: .; V: TRBV28; size: .; J: TRBJ1-5; DNA: TGTGCCAGCAGTTTACGTCAGCCCCAGCATTTT; CDR3: CASSLRQPQHF
D: .; V: TRBV6-5; size: .; J: TRBJ1-2; DNA: TGTGCCAGCAGTTACCAGGGGAACTATGGCTACACCTTC; CDR3: CASSYQGNYGYTF
D: .; V: TRBV28; size: .; J: TRBJ1-2; DNA: TGTGCCAGCAGCTCGGGGACTGTGCATGGCTACACCTTC; CDR3: CASSSGTVHGYTF
D: TRBD2; V: TRBV9; size: .; J: TRBJ2-7; DNA: TGTGCCAGCAGCCCCCGGACTAGCGGGGTCTACGAGCAGTACTTC; CDR3: CASSPRTSGVYEQYF
D: TRBD1; V: TRBV6-1; size: .; J: TRBJ1-1; DNA: TGTGCCAGCACCCCCTGGCAGGGGGGGAACACTGAAGCTTTCTTT; CDR3: CASTPWQGGNTEAFF
D: .; V: TRBV11-2; size: .; J: TRBJ2-7; DNA: TGTGCCAGCAGCTTAGCCAGCTACGAGCAGTACTTC; CDR3: CASSLASYEQYF
D: TRBD1; V: TRBV5-1; size: .; J: TRBJ2-1; DNA: TGCGCCAGCAGCAGAGGACAGGGAGGTGAGCAGTTCTTC; CDR3: CASSRGQGGEQFF
D: .; V: TRBV11-3; size: once; J: TRBJ1-6; DNA: TGTGCCAGCAGCTTAGGATTAGGGGTTTCACCCCTCCACTTT; CDR3: CASSLGLGVSPLHF
D: .; V: TRBV6-1; size: .; J: TRBJ1-1; DNA: TGTGCCAGCTGGGACCCAGGGGCCTTCAACACTGAAGCTTTCTTT; CDR3: CASWDPGAFNTEAFF
D: .; V: TRBV19; size: .; J: TRBJ1-2; DNA: TGTGCCAGTAAAGTGGAGGGGAGACTTAACTATGGCTACACCTTC; CDR3: CASKVEGRLNYGYTF
D: TRBD1; V: TRBV2; size: .; J: TRBJ1-5; DNA: TGTGCCAGCAAAGGGACAGGCGGCGGCAATCAGCCCCAGCATTTT; CDR3: CASKGTGGGNQPQHF
D: TRBD2; V: TRBV15; size: .; J: TRBJ2-1; DNA: TGTGCCACCAGCGCGGACGGGACGCTTGGACTAGCGGGGGGTTTAGGTGAGCAGTTCTTC; CDR3: CATSADGTLGLAGGLGEQFF
D: TRBD2; V: TRBV27; size: .; J: TRBJ2-1; DNA: TGTGCCAGCAGGCCAAGCGGGGGGCTCGGTCGGGCCTACAATGAGCAGTTCTTC; CDR3: CASRPSGGLGRAYNEQFF
D: TRBD1; V: TRBV5-4; size: .; J: TRBJ1-5; DNA: TGTGCCAGCAGCGTAGGTCCCGGGACAGGTAGCAATCAGCCCCAGCATTTT; CDR3: CASSVGPGTGSNQPQHF
D: TRBD1; V: TRBV5-1; size: .; J: TRBJ1-2; DNA: TGCGCCAGCAGCTACTATCGGGACAGCGGCTACACCTTC; CDR3: CASSYYRDSGYTF
D: TRBD2; V: TRBV11-1; size: .; J: TRBJ2-7; DNA: TGTGCCAGCAGATTCACCCTAGCGGGGAATCCCTACGAGCAGTACTTC; CDR3: CASRFTLAGNPYEQYF
D: .; V: TRBV18; size: .; J: TRBJ2-2; DNA: TGTGCCAGCTCACCGATAGGGACACCTGGAGGCGGGGAGCTGTTTTTT; CDR3: CASSPIGTPGGGELFF
D: TRBD2; V: TRBV9; size: .; J: TRBJ2-5; DNA: TGTGCCAGCAGCCTCCGGACTAGCGGGGACCAAGAGACCCAGTACTTC; CDR3: CASSLRTSGDQETQYF
D: .; V: TRBV19; size: .; J: TRBJ2-1; DNA: TGTGCCAGTAGTATGGAGGGCAATGAGCAGTTCTTC; CDR3: CASSMEGNEQFF
D: TRBD1; V: TRBV4-3; size: once; J: TRBJ2-5; DNA: TGCGCCAGCAGCCTAGGGGGGACAGGGGATATCCAGTACTTC; CDR3: CASSLGGTGDIQYF
D: .; V: TRBV6-5; size: .; J: TRBJ1-2; DNA: TGTGCCAGCAGTTACGGCGGGGGCTATGGCTACACCTTC; CDR3: CASSYGGGYGYTF
D: TRBD1; V: TRBV15; size: .; J: TRBJ1-1; DNA: TGTGCCACCAGCAGAGGCAGGACAGGGGTGGACACTGAAGCTTTCTTT; CDR3: CATSRGRTGVDTEAFF
D: .; V: TRBV28; size: .; J: TRBJ1-3; DNA: TGTGCCAGCCGAACAGGGAACGGAAACACCATATATTTT; CDR3: CASRTGNGNTIYF
D: .; V: TRBV19; size: .; J: TRBJ1-1; DNA: TGTGCCAGTAGTTTACAGGGCGGCCTGAACACTGAAGCTTTCTTT; CDR3: CASSLQGGLNTEAFF
D: TRBD1; V: TRBV19; size: .; J: TRBJ1-5; DNA: TGTGCCAGTAGTATGGCAGGGGGCCGAGGGCCCCAGCATTTT; CDR3: CASSMAGGRGPQHF
D: TRBD1; V: TRBV6-6; size: .; J: TRBJ2-3; DNA: TGTGCCAGCAGAGAAACCGGGACAGGCCACCCAGATACGCAGTATTTT; CDR3: CASRETGTGHPDTQYF
D: .; V: TRBV6-5; size: .; J: TRBJ2-1; DNA: TGTGCCACTAAACCGGGGGGCGGGGCCAGTTATGAGCAGTTCTTC; CDR3: CATKPGGGASYEQFF
D: TRBD2; V: TRBV10-2; size: once; J: TRBJ2-1; DNA: TGCGCCAGCAGGGATATAGCGGGGGGAAGTTACAATGAGCAGTTCTTC; CDR3: CASRDIAGGSYNEQFF
D: TRBD2; V: TRBV7-3; size: .; J: TRBJ2-3; DNA: TGTGCCAGCAGCCCCGGACTAGCGGGGGATACGCAGTATTTT; CDR3: CASSPGLAGDTQYF
D: TRBD2; V: TRBV7-3; size: few; J: TRBJ2-3; DNA: TGTGCCAGCAGCTTAATGTCCCCCGGACTAGCGGGGGGCAGCACATTCACAGATACGCAGTATTTT; CDR3: CASSLMSPGLAGGSTFTDTQYF
D: TRBD2; V: TRBV5-1; size: once; J: TRBJ2-1; DNA: TGCGCCAGCAGCCGCATTATCACGGGGGGGCCGTTTGACAATGAGCAGTTCTTC; CDR3: CASSRIITGGPFDNEQFF
D: .; V: TRBV7-6; size: .; J: TRBJ2-7; DNA: TGTGCCAGCAGCTCCCCCGGGGTCGGGGACGAGCAGTACTTC; CDR3: CASSSPGVGDEQYF
D: .; V: TRBV4-2; size: .; J: TRBJ2-5; DNA: TGTGCCAGCAGCCAAGTTGGGAGAGAGACCCAGTACTTC; CDR3: CASSQVGRETQYF
D: .; V: TRBV4-1; size: .; J: TRBJ2-4; DNA: TGCGCCAGCAGCCAAGGGTCCCCCAAGGGGGCCAAAAACATTCAGTACTTC; CDR3: CASSQGSPKGAKNIQYF
D: TRBD2; V: TRBV28; size: .; J: TRBJ2-3; DNA: TGTGCCAGCAAGGGTGGGGGAGGGGGCACAGATACGCAGTATTTT; CDR3: CASKGGGGGTDTQYF
D: .; V: TRBV30; size: .; J: TRBJ1-3; DNA: TGTGCCTGGAGTGTAAACAGGGGAAACACCATATATTTT; CDR3: CAWSVNRGNTIYF